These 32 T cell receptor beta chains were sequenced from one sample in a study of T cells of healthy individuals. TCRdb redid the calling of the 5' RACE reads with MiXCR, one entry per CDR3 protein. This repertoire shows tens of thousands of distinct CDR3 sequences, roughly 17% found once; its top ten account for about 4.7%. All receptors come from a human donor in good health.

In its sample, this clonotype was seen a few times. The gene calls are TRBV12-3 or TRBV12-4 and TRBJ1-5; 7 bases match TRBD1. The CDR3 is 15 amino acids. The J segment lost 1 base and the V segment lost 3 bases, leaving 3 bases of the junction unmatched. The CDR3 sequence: CASSFSRGSNQPQHF. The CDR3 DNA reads TGTGCCAGCAGTTTTTCCAGGGGGAGCAATCAGCCCCAGCATTTT.

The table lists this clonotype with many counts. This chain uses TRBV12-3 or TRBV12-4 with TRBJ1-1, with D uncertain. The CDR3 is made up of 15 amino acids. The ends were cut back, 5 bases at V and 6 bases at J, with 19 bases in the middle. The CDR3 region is CASSLSRRRLPEAFF. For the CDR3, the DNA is TGTGCCAGCAGTCTCAGCAGACGGAGACTACCTGAAGCTTTCTTT.

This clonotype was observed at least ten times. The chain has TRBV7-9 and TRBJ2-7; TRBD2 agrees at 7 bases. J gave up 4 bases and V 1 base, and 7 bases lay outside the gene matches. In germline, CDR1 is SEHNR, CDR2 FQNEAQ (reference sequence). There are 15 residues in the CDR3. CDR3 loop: CASSLVSAGRYEQYF. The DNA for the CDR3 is TGTGCCAGCAGCTTAGTATCAGCGGGAAGGTACGAGCAGTACTTC. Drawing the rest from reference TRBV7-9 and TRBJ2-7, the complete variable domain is DTGVSQNPRHKITKRGQNVTFRCDPISEHNRLYWYRQTLGQGPEFLTYFQNEAQLEKSRLLSDRFSAERPKGSFSTLEIQRTEQGDSAMYLCASSLVSAGRYEQYFGPGTRLTVT.

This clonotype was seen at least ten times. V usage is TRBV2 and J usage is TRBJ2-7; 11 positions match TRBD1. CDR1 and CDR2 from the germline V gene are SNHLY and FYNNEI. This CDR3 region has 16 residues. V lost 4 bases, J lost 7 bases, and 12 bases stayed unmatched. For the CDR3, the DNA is TGTGCCAGCAGTGCCTATGTCGGACAGGGGGCTGGTGAGCAGTACTTC. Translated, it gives CASSAYVGQGAGEQYF.

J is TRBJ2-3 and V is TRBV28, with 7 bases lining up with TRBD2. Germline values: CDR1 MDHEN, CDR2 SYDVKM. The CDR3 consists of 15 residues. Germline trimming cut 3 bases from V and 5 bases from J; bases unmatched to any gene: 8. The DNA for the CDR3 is TGTGCCAGCAGTTTGAGCGGGGCCGTGGGAGATACGCAGTATTTT. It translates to CASSLSGAVGDTQYF.

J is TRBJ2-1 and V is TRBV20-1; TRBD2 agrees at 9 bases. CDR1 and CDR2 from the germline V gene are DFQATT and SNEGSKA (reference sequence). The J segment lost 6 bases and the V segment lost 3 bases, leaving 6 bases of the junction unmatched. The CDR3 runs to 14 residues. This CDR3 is CSASLAGGTNEQFF. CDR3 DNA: TGCAGTGCTAGTCTGGCGGGGGGGACCAATGAGCAGTTCTTC.

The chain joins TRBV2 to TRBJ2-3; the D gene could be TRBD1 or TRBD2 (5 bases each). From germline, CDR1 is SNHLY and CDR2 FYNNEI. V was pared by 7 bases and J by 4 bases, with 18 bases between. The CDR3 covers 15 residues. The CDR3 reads CASINTGPSPDTQYF. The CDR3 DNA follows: TGTGCCAGCATAAATACGGGACCCTCGCCAGATACGCAGTATTTT.

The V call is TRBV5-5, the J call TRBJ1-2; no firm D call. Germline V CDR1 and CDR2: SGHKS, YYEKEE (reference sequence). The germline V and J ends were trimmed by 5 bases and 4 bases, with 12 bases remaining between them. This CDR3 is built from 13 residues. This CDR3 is CASRPVRGYGYTF. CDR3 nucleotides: TGTGCCAGCAGGCCGGTGCGGGGCTATGGCTACACCTTC.

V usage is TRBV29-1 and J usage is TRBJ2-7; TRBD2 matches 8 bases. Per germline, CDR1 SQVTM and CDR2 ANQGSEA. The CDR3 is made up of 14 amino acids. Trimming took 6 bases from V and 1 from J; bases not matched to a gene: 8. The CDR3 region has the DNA TGCAGCGTCGCCCTCGGGGGGGGGTCCTACGAGCAGTACTTC. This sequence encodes CSVALGGGSYEQYF.

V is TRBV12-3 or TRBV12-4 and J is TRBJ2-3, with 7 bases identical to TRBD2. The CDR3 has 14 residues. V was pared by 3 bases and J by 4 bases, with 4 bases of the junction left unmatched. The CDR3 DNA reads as TGTGCCAGCAGTTTTACGGGGGGTGCAGATACGCAGTATTTT. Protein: CASSFTGGADTQYF.

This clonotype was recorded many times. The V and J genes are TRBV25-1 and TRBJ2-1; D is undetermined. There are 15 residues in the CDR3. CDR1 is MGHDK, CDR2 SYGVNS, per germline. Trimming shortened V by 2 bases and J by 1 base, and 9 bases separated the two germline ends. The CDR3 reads CASSEAEVSYNEQFF. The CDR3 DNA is TGTGCCAGCAGTGAAGCAGAGGTTTCCTACAATGAGCAGTTCTTC.

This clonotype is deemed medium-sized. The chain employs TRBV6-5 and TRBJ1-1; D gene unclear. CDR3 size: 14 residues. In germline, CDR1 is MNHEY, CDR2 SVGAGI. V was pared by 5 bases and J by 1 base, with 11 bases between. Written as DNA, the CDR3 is TGTGCCAGCAGTCCCGACATCTGGAACACTGAAGCTTTCTTT. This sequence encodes CASSPDIWNTEAFF.

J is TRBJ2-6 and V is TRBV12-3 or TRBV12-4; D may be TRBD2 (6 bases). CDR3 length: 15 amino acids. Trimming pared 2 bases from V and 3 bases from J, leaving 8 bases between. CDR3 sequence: CASSLRGGGANVLTF. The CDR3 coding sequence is TGTGCCAGCAGTTTAAGGGGAGGTGGGGCCAACGTCCTGACTTTC.

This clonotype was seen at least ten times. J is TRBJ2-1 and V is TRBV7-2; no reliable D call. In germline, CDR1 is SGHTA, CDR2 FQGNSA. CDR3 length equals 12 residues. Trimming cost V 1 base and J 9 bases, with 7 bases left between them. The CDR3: CASSLVKGEQFF. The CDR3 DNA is TGTGCCAGCAGCTTAGTTAAGGGTGAGCAGTTCTTC.

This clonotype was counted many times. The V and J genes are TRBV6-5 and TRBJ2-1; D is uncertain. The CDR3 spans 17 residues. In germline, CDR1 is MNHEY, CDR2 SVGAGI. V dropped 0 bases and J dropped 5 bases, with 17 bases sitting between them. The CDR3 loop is CASSYSPLPSANNEQFF. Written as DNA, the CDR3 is TGTGCCAGCAGTTACTCCCCCCTTCCCAGCGCCAACAATGAGCAGTTCTTC.

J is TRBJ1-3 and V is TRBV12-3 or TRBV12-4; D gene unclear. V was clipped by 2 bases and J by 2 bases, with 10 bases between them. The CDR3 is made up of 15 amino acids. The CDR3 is CASSLLAVAGNTIYF. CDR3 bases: TGTGCCAGCAGTTTATTGGCAGTAGCTGGAAACACCATATATTTT.

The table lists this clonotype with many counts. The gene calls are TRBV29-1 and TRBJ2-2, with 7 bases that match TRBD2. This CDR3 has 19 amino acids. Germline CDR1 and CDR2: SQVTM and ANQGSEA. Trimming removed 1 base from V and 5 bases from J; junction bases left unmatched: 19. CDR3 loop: CSVEASPVLGGSGTGELFF. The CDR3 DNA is TGCAGCGTTGAAGCATCGCCCGTACTCGGCGGGAGTGGGACCGGGGAGCTGTTTTTT.

CDR3 in amino acids: CSASRPSGGPQETQYF. The CDR3 bases are TGCAGTGCTAGCCGACCTAGCGGGGGACCCCAAGAGACCCAGTACTTC. V is TRBV20-1 and J is TRBJ2-5; TRBD2 matches 10 bases. The CDR3 sequence is 16 residues long. The germline gives CDR1 DFQATT, CDR2 SNEGSKA (reference sequence). V lost 3 bases and J lost 1; bases outside the gene matches: 8.

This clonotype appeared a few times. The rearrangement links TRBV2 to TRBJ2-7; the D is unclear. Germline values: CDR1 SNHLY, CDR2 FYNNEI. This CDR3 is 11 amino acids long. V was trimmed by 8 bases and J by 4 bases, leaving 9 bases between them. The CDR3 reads CASRITYEQYF. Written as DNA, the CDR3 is TGTGCCAGCCGCATTACTTACGAGCAGTACTTC. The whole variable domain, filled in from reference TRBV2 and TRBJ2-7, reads EPEVTQTPSHQVTQMGQEVILRCVPISNHLYFYWYRQILGQKVEFLVSFYNNEISEKSEIFDDQFSVERPDGSNFTLKIRSTKLEDSAMYFCASRITYEQYFGPGTRLTVT.

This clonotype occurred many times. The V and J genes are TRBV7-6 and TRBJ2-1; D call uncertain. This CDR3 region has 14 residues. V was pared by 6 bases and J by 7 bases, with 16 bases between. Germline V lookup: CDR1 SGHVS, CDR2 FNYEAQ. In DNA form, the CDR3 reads TGTGCCAGCAGTTTTACCCTTACCCAGAATGAGCAGTTCTTC. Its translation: CASSFTLTQNEQFF.

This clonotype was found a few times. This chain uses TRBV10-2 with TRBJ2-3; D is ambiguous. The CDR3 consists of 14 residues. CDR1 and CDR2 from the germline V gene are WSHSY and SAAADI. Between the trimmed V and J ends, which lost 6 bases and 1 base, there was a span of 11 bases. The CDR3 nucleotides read TGCGCCAGCAGCCCTGTGGCGGGCACAGATACGCAGTATTTT. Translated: CASSPVAGTDTQYF.

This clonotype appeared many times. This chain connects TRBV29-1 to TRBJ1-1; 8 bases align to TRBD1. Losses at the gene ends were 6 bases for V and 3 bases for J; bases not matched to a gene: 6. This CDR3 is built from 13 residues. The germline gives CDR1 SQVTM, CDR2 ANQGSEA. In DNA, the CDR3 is TGCAGCGTCAATCAGGGGGCGGACACTGAAGCTTTCTTT. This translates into CSVNQGADTEAFF. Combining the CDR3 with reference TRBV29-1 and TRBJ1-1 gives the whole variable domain SAVISQKPSRDICQRGTSLTIQCQVDSQVTMMFWYRQQPGQSLTLIATANQGSEATYESGFVIDKFPISRPNLTFSTLTVSNMSPEDSSIYLCSVNQGADTEAFFGQGTRLTVV.

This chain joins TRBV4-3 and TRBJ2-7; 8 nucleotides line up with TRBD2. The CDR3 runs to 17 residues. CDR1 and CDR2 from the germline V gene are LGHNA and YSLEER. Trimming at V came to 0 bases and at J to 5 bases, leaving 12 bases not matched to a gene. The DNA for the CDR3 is TGCGCCAGCAGCCAAGAATGGGGGAGCGGGAGTAGCCACGAGCAGTACTTC. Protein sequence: CASSQEWGSGSSHEQYF.

In nucleotides, the CDR3 is TGTGCCAGCAGTTTTGGGGACGGTGAGCAGTTCTTC. This translates into CASSFGDGEQFF. This sequence joins TRBV12-3 or TRBV12-4 and TRBJ2-1; D assignment may be TRBD1 or TRBD2 (5 bases each). Trimming removed 3 bases from V and 9 bases from J, with 9 bases in between. This CDR3 comprises 12 residues.

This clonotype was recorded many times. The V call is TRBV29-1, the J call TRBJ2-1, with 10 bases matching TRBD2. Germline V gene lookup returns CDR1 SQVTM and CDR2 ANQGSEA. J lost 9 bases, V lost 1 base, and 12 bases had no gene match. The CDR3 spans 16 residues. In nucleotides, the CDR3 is TGCAGCGTTGAAGGGGGGAGGAGCGGGAGGGCCGGTGAGCAGTTCTTC. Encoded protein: CSVEGGRSGRAGEQFF.

The CDR3 region has the DNA TGTGCCAGCAGCCAAGGTCACAGGGACTATGGCTACACCTTC. The encoded protein is CASSQGHRDYGYTF. The chain links TRBV4-2 to TRBJ1-2; the D gene is possibly TRBD1 (6 bases). V shed 1 base and J shed 3 bases, with 9 bases lying between them. The CDR3 has 14 amino acids. Germline assignment: CDR1 LGHNA and CDR2 YNFKEQ.

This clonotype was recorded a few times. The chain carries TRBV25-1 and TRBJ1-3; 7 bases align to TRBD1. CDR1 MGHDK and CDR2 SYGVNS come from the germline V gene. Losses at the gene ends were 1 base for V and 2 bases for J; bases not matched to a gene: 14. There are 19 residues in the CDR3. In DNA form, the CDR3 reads TGTGCCAGCAGTGAATTCTTCGGGACAGAAATGGGGCCTGGAAACACCATATATTTT. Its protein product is CASSEFFGTEMGPGNTIYF.

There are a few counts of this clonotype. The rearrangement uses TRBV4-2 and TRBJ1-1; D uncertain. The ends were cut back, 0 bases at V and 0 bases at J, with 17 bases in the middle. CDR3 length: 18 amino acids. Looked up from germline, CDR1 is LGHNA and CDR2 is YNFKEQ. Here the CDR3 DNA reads TGTGCCAGCAGCCAAGATTGGGCAGACCTATCCATGAACACTGAAGCTTTCTTT. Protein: CASSQDWADLSMNTEAFF.

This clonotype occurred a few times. For the CDR3, the DNA is TGTGCCAGCAGCTCCGGACTAGCGGGAGGGCCAGGGACAGATACGCAGTATTTT. This codes for CASSSGLAGGPGTDTQYF. The chain is built from TRBV5-4 and TRBJ2-3, with 15 bases lining up with TRBD2. This CDR3 comprises 18 residues. Germline CDR1 reads SGHNT; CDR2 reads YYREEE (reference sequence). J was trimmed by 3 bases and V by 3 bases; bases with no gene match: 8.

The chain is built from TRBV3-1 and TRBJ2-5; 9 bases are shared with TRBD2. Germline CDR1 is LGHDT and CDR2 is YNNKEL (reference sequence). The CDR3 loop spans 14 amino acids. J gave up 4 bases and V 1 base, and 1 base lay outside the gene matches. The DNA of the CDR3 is TGTGCCAGCAGCCAAGGAGCGGGAGGAGAGACCCAGTACTTC. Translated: CASSQGAGGETQYF.

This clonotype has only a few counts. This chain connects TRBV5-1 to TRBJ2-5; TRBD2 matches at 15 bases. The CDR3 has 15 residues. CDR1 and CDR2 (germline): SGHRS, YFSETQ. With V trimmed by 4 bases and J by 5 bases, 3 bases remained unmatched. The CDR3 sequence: CASSVGLAGGETQYF. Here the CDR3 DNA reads TGCGCCAGCAGCGTGGGACTAGCGGGGGGCGAGACCCAGTACTTC. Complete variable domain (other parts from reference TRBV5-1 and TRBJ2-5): KAGVTQTPRYLIKTRGQQVTLSCSPISGHRSVSWYQQTPGQGLQFLFEYFSETQRNKGNFPGRFSGRQFSNSRSEMNVSTLELGDSALYLCASSVGLAGGETQYFGPGTRLLVL.

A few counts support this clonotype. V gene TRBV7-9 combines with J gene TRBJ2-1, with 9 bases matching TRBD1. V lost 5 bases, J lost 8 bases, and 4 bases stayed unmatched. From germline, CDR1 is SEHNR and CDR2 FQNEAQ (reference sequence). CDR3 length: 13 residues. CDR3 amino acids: CASSPDRGDEQFF. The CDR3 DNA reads TGTGCCAGCAGCCCGGACAGGGGTGATGAGCAGTTCTTC.